This TCR beta chain was recorded in a study of identical twins. Study-level points and caveats: Insertion counts were lower in abundant cord blood beta clonotypes, a trend that memory repertoires did not show. Surplus twin overlap in beta out-of-frame sequences was less pronounced. Models underpredicted monozygotic twin sharing of out-of-frame TCR alpha.

Many counts were recorded for this clonotype. Its antigen is not known. Via MiXCR, TCRdb re-called the 5' RACE reads, giving one row per CDR3 protein. The sample has around 250,000 distinct CDR3 sequences, 10% to 15% seen once; the top ten hold approximately 4%. CDR3 size: 14 residues. CDR1 and CDR2 (germline): SGHVS, FQNEAQ. The ends were cut back, 0 bases at V and 0 bases at J, with 6 bases in the middle. The same specimen was also included in a second study, on yellow fever vaccine responses in identical twins.

The rearrangement uses TRBV7-8 and TRBJ2-7; no clear D gene. This sequence was found in a young woman in good health. Sequencing was performed on memory (CD45RO+) T cells sorted from blood. CDR3 sequence: CASSLAQSSYEQYF. The CDR3 coding sequence is TGTGCCAGCAGCTTAGCGCAGAGCTCCTACGAGCAGTACTTC.